This paragraph reports one TCR beta chain. Its specificity is not known. Germline V gene lookup returns CDR1 LNHDA and CDR2 SQIVND (reference sequence). The CDR3 sequence is 15 residues long. TCRdb reprocessed the 5' RACE reads, with one entry per CDR3 protein and no DNA. This specimen shows more than 250,000 distinct CDR3 sequences; the ten leading clones hold 0.39%. This sample is part of a study of T cells expressing NK-cell markers. In the study overall: The TCR beta repertoires originated in sorted CD3+CD56+NKG2C+, CD3+CD56+NKG2C- and CD3+CD56-NKG2C+ T cells. With respect to HCMV, seven of the eight sequenced donors were seropositive, and one was seronegative. Study-level findings and limits: There remained a lack of clarity about HCMV specificity of expanded NKG2C+ T cell clones.

The V gene is TRBV19, the J gene TRBJ1-1. The clonotype originates from a man younger than 30 in good health. Sequencing used blood T cells: a sorted CD56 or NKG2C T cell subset, CD4+ or CD8+ T cells, or bulk PBMC T cells (not recorded which). The CDR3 sequence: CASSIVAGTNTEAFF. Complete variable domain (other parts from reference TRBV19 and TRBJ1-1): DGGITQSPKYLFRKEGQNVTLSCEQNLNHDAMYWYRQDPGQGLRLIYYSQIVNDFQKGDIAEGYSVSREKKESFPLTVTSAQKNPTAFYLCASSIVAGTNTEAFFGQGTRLTVV.